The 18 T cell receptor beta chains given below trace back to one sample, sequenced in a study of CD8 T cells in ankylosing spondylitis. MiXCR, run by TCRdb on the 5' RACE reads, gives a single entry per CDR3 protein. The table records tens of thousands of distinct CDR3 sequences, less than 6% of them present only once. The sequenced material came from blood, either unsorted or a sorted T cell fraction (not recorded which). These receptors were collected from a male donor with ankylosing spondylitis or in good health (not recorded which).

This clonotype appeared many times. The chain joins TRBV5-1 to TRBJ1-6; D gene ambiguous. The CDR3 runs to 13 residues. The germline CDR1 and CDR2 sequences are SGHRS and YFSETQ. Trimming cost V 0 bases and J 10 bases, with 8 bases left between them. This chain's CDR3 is CASSLDPGSPLHF. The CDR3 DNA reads TGCGCCAGCAGCTTGGATCCGGGATCACCCCTCCACTTT.

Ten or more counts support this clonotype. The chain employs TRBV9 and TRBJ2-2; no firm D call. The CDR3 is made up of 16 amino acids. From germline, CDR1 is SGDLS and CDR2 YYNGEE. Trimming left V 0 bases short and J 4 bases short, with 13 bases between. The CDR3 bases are TGTGCCAGCAGCGTAGGACCTTCCTCCGGCACCGGGGAGCTGTTTTTT. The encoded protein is CASSVGPSSGTGELFF.

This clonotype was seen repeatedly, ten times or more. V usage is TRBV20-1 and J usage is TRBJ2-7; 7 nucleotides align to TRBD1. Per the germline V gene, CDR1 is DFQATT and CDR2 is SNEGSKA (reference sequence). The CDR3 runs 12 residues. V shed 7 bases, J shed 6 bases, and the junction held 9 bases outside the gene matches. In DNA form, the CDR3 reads TGCAGTGGGGATAGACAGGGATTCGAGCAGTACTTC. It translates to CSGDRQGFEQYF.

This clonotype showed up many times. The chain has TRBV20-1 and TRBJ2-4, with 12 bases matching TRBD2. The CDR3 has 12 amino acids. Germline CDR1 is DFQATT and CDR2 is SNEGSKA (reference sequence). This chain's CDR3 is CSVTSGGDIQYF. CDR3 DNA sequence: TGCAGCGTGACTAGCGGGGGCGACATTCAGTACTTC.

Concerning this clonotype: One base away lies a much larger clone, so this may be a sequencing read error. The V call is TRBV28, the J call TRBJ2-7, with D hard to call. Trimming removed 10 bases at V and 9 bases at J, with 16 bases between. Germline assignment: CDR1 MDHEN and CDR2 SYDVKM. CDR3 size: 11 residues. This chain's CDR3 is CATTIVGAQYF. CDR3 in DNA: TGTGCCACGACGATAGTGGGCGCGCAGTACTTC. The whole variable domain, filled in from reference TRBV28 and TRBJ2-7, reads DVKVTQSSRYLVKRTGEKVFLECVQDMDHENMFWYRQDPGLGLRLIYFSYDVKMKEKGDIPEGYSVSREKKERFSLILESASTNQTSMYLCATTIVGAQYFGPGTRLTVT.

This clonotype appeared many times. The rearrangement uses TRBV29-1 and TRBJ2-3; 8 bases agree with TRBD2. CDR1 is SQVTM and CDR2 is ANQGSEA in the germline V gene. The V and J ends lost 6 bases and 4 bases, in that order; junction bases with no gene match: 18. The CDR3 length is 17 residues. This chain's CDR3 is CSVELGTGGDWADTQYF. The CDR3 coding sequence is TGCAGCGTCGAACTCGGGACGGGGGGGGACTGGGCAGATACGCAGTATTTT.

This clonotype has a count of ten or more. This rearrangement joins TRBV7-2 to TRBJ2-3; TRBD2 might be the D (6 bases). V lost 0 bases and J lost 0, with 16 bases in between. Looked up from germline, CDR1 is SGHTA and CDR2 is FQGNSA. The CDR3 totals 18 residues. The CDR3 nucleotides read TGTGCCAGCAGCTTAGCGCTTTTGCGGGGTAGGAGCACAGATACGCAGTATTTT. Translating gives CASSLALLRGRSTDTQYF.

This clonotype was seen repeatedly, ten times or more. DNA of the CDR3: TGCAGCGGCCAGGGACAGATTAATGAAAAACTGTTTTTT. Translating it yields CSGQGQINEKLFF. The chain links TRBV29-1 to TRBJ1-4; 7 bases are a match to TRBD1. The CDR3 has 13 residues. Germline values: CDR1 SQVTM, CDR2 ANQGSEA. V dropped 7 bases and J dropped 4; count of bases not matched to a gene: 6.

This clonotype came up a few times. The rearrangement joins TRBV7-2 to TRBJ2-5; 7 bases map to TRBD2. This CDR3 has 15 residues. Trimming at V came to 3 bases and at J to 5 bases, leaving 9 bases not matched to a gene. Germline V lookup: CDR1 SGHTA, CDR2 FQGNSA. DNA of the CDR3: TGTGCCAGCAGCTTCGGTGGGACTACCGTGGAGACCCAGTACTTC. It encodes CASSFGGTTVETQYF.

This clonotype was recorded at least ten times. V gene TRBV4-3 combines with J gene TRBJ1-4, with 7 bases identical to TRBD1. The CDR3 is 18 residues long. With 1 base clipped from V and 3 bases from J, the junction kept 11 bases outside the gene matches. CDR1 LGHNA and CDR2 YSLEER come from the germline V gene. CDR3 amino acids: CASSQVRQGISPNEKLFF. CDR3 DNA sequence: TGCGCCAGCAGCCAAGTCCGACAGGGAATCTCCCCTAATGAAAAACTGTTTTTT.

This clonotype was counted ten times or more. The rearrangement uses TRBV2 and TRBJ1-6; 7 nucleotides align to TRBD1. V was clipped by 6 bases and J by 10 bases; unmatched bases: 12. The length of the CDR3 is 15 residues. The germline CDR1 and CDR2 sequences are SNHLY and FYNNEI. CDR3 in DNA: TGTGCCAGCAGCCTAGGACAGGCCGGGCGGTCACCCCTCCACTTT. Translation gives CASSLGQAGRSPLHF.

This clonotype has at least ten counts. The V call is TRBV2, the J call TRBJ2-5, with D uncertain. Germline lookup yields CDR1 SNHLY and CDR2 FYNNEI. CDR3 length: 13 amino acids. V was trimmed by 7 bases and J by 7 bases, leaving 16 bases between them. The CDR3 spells CASTPSTLGTQYF. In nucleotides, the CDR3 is TGTGCCAGCACCCCATCGACCCTAGGGACCCAGTACTTC.

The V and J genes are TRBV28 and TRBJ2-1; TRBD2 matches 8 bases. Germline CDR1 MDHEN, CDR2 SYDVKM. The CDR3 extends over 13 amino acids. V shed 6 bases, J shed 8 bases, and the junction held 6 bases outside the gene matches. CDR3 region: CASRRGGRDEQFF. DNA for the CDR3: TGTGCCAGCAGGCGCGGGGGGCGCGATGAGCAGTTCTTC.

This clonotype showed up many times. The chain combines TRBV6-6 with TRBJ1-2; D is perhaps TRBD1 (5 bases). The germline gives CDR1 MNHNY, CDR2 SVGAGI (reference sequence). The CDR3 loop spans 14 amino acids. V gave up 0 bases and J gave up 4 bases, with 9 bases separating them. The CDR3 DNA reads TGTGCCAGCAGTTACTCACAGGAGTTCTATGGCTACACCTTC. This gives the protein CASSYSQEFYGYTF.

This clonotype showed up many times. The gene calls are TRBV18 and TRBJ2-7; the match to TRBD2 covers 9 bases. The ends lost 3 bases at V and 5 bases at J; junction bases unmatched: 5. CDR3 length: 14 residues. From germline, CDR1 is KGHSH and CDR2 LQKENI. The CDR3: CASSPGVAGDEQYF. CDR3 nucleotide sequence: TGTGCCAGCTCACCGGGGGTAGCGGGGGACGAGCAGTACTTC.

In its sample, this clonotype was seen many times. The CDR3 is CASSTVGGGNQPQHF. The CDR3 DNA reads as TGTGCCAGCAGTACAGTAGGGGGGGGCAATCAGCCCCAGCATTTT. The rearrangement uses TRBV28 and TRBJ1-5; D is possibly TRBD1 (6 bases). Trimming stripped 5 bases from V and 2 bases from J, with 13 bases between. CDR3 size: 15 residues. Germline V gene lookup returns CDR1 MDHEN and CDR2 SYDVKM.

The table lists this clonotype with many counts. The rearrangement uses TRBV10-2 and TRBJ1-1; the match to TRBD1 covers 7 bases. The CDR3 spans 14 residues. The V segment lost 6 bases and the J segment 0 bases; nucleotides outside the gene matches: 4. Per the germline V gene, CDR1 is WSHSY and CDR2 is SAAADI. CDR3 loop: CASRPGQMNTEAFF. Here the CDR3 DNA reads TGCGCCAGCAGGCCGGGACAGATGAACACTGAAGCTTTCTTT.

The chain's CDR3 is CASRGTDLSSYEQYF. Written as DNA, the CDR3 is TGCGCCAGCAGAGGGACAGACTTAAGCTCCTACGAGCAGTACTTC. The chain employs TRBV10-1 and TRBJ2-7, with 7 bases lining up with TRBD1. V shed 6 bases, J shed 0 bases, and the junction held 8 bases outside the gene matches. From germline, CDR1 is WNHNN and CDR2 SYGVQD (reference sequence). The CDR3 totals 15 residues.